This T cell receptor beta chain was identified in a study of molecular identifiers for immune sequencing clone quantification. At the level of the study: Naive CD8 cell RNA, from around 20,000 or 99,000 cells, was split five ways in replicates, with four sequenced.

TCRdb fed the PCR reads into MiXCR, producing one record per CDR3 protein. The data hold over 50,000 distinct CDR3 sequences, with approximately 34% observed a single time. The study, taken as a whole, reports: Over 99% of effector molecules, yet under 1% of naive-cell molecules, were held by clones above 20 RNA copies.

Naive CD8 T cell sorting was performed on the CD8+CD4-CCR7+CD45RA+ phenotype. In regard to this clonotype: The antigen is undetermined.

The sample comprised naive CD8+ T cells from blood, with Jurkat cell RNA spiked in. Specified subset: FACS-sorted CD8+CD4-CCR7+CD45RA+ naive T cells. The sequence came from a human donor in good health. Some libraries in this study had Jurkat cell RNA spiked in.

Written as DNA, the CDR3 is TGCGCCAGCAGCTTAGCGGGGCCGGGGACAGATACGCAGTATTTT. Translated: CASSLAGPGTDTQYF. The chain recombines TRBV5-1 with TRBJ2-3, with TRBD2 matching over 7 bases. The trim removed 2 bases at V and 3 bases at J, leaving 6 bases unmatched. CDR3 length: 15 residues. Per the germline V gene, CDR1 is SGHRS and CDR2 is YFSETQ.